Each of the 11 T cell receptor beta chains below was sequenced from the same sample in a study of T cell responses to AZD1222 COVID-19 vaccine. Clones were read by immunoSEQ multiplex PCR, and TCRdb kept only the in-frame ones, dropping some. This table has fewer than 120,000 clones, just under 95% appearing once. This material consisted of peripheral blood, taken on day 0 of AZD1222 vaccination. The receptors come from an adult in good health.

The gene calls are TRBV7-8 and TRBJ2-3; the match to TRBD2 covers 8 bases. The ends lost 5 bases at V and 13 bases at J; junction bases unmatched: 14. CDR3 size: 14 residues. Germline V CDR1 and CDR2: SGHVS, FQNEAQ. CDR3 nucleotides: TGTGCCAGCAGCCCCTTCCGGGGGGGCCAGCTCGAGTATTTT. This encodes CASSPFRGGQLEYF. Variable domain in full (rest from reference TRBV7-8 and TRBJ2-3): GAGVSQSPRYKVAKRGQDVALRCDPISGHVSLFWYQQALGQGPEFLTYFQNEAQLDKSGLPSDRFFAERPEGSVSTLKIQRTQQEDSAVYLCASSPFRGGQLEYFGPGTRLTVL.

The J gene is TRBJ2-7, the V gene TRBV7-4; 14 nucleotides match TRBD2. CDR3 length: 16 residues. The V segment lost 5 bases and the J segment 7 bases; nucleotides outside the gene matches: 10. From germline, CDR1 is SGHVT and CDR2 SQSDAQ. CDR3 residues: CASSPRTSGGSKEQYF. In DNA, the CDR3 is TGTGCCAGCAGCCCGCGGACTAGCGGGGGGTCGAAGGAGCAGTACTTC.

The genes are TRBV6-5 and TRBJ1-5; D is perhaps TRBD1 (6 bases). Germline loops: CDR1 MNHEY, CDR2 SVGAGI. The V gene lost 6 bases and the J gene lost 6 bases, with 15 bases spanning the gap. The CDR3 is 14 amino acids. The CDR3 protein is CASSPIDRLQPQHF. The CDR3 coding sequence is TGTGCCAGCAGCCCCATCGACAGGCTTCAGCCCCAGCATTTT.

This chain connects TRBV28 to TRBJ2-7; D remains unclear. The germline V gene encodes CDR1 MDHEN and CDR2 SYDVKM. V gave up 7 bases and J gave up 0 bases, with 7 bases separating them. This CDR3 comprises 12 residues. The CDR3 region is CASTLSSYEQYF. CDR3 bases: TGTGCCAGCACTCTGAGCTCCTACGAGCAGTACTTC. Combining the CDR3 with reference TRBV28 and TRBJ2-7 gives the whole variable domain DVKVTQSSRYLVKRTGEKVFLECVQDMDHENMFWYRQDPGLGLRLIYFSYDVKMKEKGDIPEGYSVSREKKERFSLILESASTNQTSMYLCASTLSSYEQYFGPGTRLTVT.

V usage is TRBV20-1 and J usage is TRBJ1-5; 8 bases are shared with TRBD1. The CDR3 sequence is 15 residues long. Germline V CDR1 and CDR2: DFQATT, SNEGSKA (reference sequence). J was trimmed by 7 bases and V by 3 bases; bases with no gene match: 11. The CDR3 region is CSASAETGDWQPQHF. CDR3 in DNA: TGCAGTGCTAGTGCCGAGACAGGGGATTGGCAGCCCCAGCATTTT.

The V gene is TRBV27, the J gene TRBJ1-5, with 8 bases fitting TRBD1. Germline-derived CDR1 and CDR2 are MNHEY and SMNVEV (reference sequence). Losses at the gene ends were 1 base for V and 7 bases for J; bases not matched to a gene: 6. This CDR3 region has 15 residues. This chain's CDR3 is CASSLFPGGQQPQHF. CDR3 coding DNA: TGTGCCAGCAGTTTATTTCCAGGGGGCCAACAGCCCCAGCATTTT.

A word on this clone: Mismatch with germline at one junction end may stem from a read error. The chain has TRBV30 and TRBJ1-2; D ambiguous. The CDR3 contains 11 residues. The germline V gene has CDR1 GTSNPN and CDR2 SVGIG (reference sequence). This CDR3 reads CAWVAAPFPTF. In DNA, the CDR3 is TGTGCCTGGGTGGCAGCCCCATTCCCCACTTTC.

The chain combines TRBV28 with TRBJ2-7; D is unresolved. Germline V lookup: CDR1 MDHEN, CDR2 SYDVKM. Trimming stripped 2 bases from V and 0 bases from J, with 14 bases between. The CDR3 is 16 residues long. In DNA, the CDR3 is TGTGCCAGCAGTTTACAAGAGAGCTCAGGCTCCTACGAGCAGTACTTC. It is translated as CASSLQESSGSYEQYF.

This clone showed up just once. Other DNA sequences from this sample encode an identical CDR3 as well. The rearrangement uses TRBV5-6 and TRBJ1-6; TRBD1 is a possible D gene (5 bases). CDR3 size: 15 residues. Germline lookup yields CDR1 SGHDT and CDR2 YYEEEE. V was trimmed by 4 bases and J by 3 bases, leaving 11 bases between them. The CDR3 DNA reads as TGTGCCAGCAGCCCCAGCGGGGGCTATAATTCACCCCTCCACTTT. Its translation: CASSPSGGYNSPLHF.

V and J are TRBV12-3 or TRBV12-4 and TRBJ1-5; D not resolved. V was pared by 6 bases and J by 6 bases, with 9 bases between. The CDR3 sequence is 12 residues long. CDR3 loop: CASRFGGQPQHF. The CDR3 coding sequence is TGTGCCAGCAGATTCGGTGGTCAGCCCCAGCATTTT.

This chain's CDR3 is CASSVGQYYEQYF. CDR3 DNA sequence: TGTGCCAGCAGCGTCGGACAGTATTACGAGCAGTACTTC. This chain connects TRBV7-9 to TRBJ2-7; D perhaps matches TRBD1 (6 bases). Trimming cost V 5 bases and J 4 bases, with 12 bases left between them. CDR3 length: 13 amino acids. Germline V gene data show CDR1 as SEHNR and CDR2 as FQNEAQ (reference sequence).